The 32 T cell receptor beta chains below come from one sample, sequenced in a study of post-analysis software for immune sequencing data. Study findings and constraints: Patients carried roughly 5 TRBV segments more frequently than controls did, and TRBV5-6, TRBV5-1 and TRBV20-1 were among them.

Their antigens remain unidentified. Unique molecular identifiers featured in each of the TCR beta cDNA libraries. TCRdb processed the PCR reads anew with MiXCR; each CDR3 protein has one entry. Altogether about 820,000 distinct CDR3 sequences are present, roughly 50% being singletons, with the ten largest covering approximately 4.4%. Sequencing input: blood. The receptors were gathered from a girl between 5 and 17 years old with multiple sclerosis.

The chain joins TRBV6-6 to TRBJ2-2, with a weak D call TRBD1 (6 bases). Germline values: CDR1 MNHNY, CDR2 SVGAGI (reference sequence). Trimming removed 5 bases from V and 4 bases from J, with 20 bases in between. CDR3 length: 17 residues. CDR3 sequence (DNA): TGTGCCAGCAGTATCCTCCCGCCAGGGGTGGGCACCGGGGAGCTGTTTTTT. It codes for CASSILPPGVGTGELFF.

This clonotype was found once. The chain has TRBV12-3 or TRBV12-4 and TRBJ1-2, with D perhaps matching TRBD1 (6 bases). V was trimmed by 0 bases and J by 8 bases, leaving 19 bases between them. The CDR3 covers 16 residues. The CDR3 bases are TGTGCCAGCAGTTTAGCCCAGTGGCAGGGGAAATTCGGCTACACCTTC. It codes for CASSLAQWQGKFGYTF.

This clonotype was observed a handful of times. This chain uses TRBV10-3 with TRBJ1-1; 7 bases are a match to TRBD1. Germline CDR1 is ENHRY and CDR2 is SYGVKD. The V segment lost 7 bases and the J segment 0 bases; nucleotides outside the gene matches: 5. The CDR3 has 14 residues. The CDR3 protein is CAITLGQMNTEAFF. For the CDR3, the DNA is TGTGCCATCACCCTGGGACAGATGAACACTGAAGCTTTCTTT.

The chain combines TRBV20-1 with TRBJ2-1; 11 positions agree with TRBD2. CDR3 size: 19 residues. Per germline, CDR1 DFQATT and CDR2 SNEGSKA (reference sequence). J gave up 9 bases and V 0 bases, and 19 bases lay outside the gene matches. The CDR3: CSARDRLTSGIWGLGEQFF. CDR3 DNA sequence: TGCAGTGCTAGAGATCGTTTGACTAGCGGGATTTGGGGTCTCGGTGAGCAGTTCTTC.

The gene calls are TRBV12-3 or TRBV12-4 and TRBJ1-4; D not resolved. V lost 6 bases, J lost 0 bases, and 11 bases lay in between. The CDR3 contains 15 residues. CDR3 in DNA: TGTGCCAGCAGACCCCCGAGCGCAACTAATGAAAAACTGTTTTTT. Its protein product is CASRPPSATNEKLFF.

This clonotype was recorded only once. The gene calls are TRBV2 and TRBJ2-4, with D hard to call. Deletions cut 4 bases from V and 13 bases from J, with 11 bases between. Germline loops: CDR1 SNHLY, CDR2 FYNNEI. The CDR3 runs 11 residues. The CDR3 DNA reads as TGTGCCAGCAGTGCCCCGGGTAAGCAGTACTTC. Translated: CASSAPGKQYF.

The gene calls are TRBV5-1 and TRBJ2-7; 8 positions match TRBD2. CDR3 length: 15 residues. Germline CDR1 reads SGHRS; CDR2 reads YFSETQ. Losses at the gene ends were 0 bases for V and 3 bases for J; bases not matched to a gene: 5. DNA of the CDR3: TGCGCCAGCAGCTTGGTGTATCGGGGGGGCTACGAGCAGTACTTC. Its protein is CASSLVYRGGYEQYF.

The J gene is TRBJ1-1, the V gene TRBV5-1; D not certain. V lost 2 bases to trimming and J lost 1 base, with 9 bases between them. The CDR3 covers 14 residues. Germline lookup yields CDR1 SGHRS and CDR2 YFSETQ. CDR3 nucleotides: TGCGCCAGCAGCTTTGGCAGGACGAACACTGAAGCTTTCTTT. It specifies CASSFGRTNTEAFF.

The chain is built from TRBV20-1 and TRBJ2-5; possibly TRBD1 for D (5 bases). This CDR3 is 11 amino acids long. V lost 6 bases and J lost 5, with 10 bases in between. Germline CDR1 DFQATT, CDR2 SNEGSKA (reference sequence). CDR3 residues: CSAQGGETQYF. CDR3 coding DNA: TGCAGTGCCCAGGGTGGGGAGACCCAGTACTTC.

The chain combines TRBV5-1 with TRBJ2-7, with 7 bases identical to TRBD1. Germline CDR1 reads SGHRS; CDR2 reads YFSETQ. V was clipped by 0 bases and J by 5 bases; unmatched bases: 8. The CDR3 spans 15 residues. CDR3 sequence: CASSLVGRGNDEQYF. CDR3 in DNA: TGCGCCAGCAGCTTGGTAGGCAGGGGGAATGACGAGCAGTACTTC.

Only one count was recorded for this clonotype. The gene calls are TRBV5-1 and TRBJ1-1; no reliable D call. This CDR3 contains 14 residues. V dropped 4 bases and J dropped 4 bases, with 14 bases sitting between them. Germline CDR1 SGHRS, CDR2 YFSETQ. In DNA form, the CDR3 reads TGCGCCAGCAGCCTAGCCGACCGCTCCACTGAAGCTTTCTTT. It translates to CASSLADRSTEAFF.

The rearrangement joins TRBV12-3 or TRBV12-4 to TRBJ2-7; the match to TRBD1 covers 8 bases. Unmatched junction bases numbered 8, after V lost 5 bases and J lost 5 bases. This CDR3 has 14 residues. DNA of the CDR3: TGTGCCAGCAGTATTGGACAGGGAGCCCACGAGCAGTACTTC. Encoded protein: CASSIGQGAHEQYF.

The table lists this clonotype with a few counts. The J gene is TRBJ2-5, the V gene TRBV12-3 or TRBV12-4; 13 nucleotides agree with TRBD2. The J call is in doubt because the DNA end fits TRBJ2-7 better. This CDR3 contains 15 residues. The CDR3 DNA follows: TGTGCCAGCAGTACATGGACTAGCGGGAGAGACGAGCAGTACTTC. This gives the protein CASSTWTSGRDEQYF.

For this clonotype: Mismatch with germline at one junction end may stem from a read error. This rearrangement joins TRBV5-1 to TRBJ1-3; D is perhaps TRBD1 (6 bases). The CDR3 extends over 16 amino acids. Germline V CDR1 and CDR2: SGHRS, YFSETQ. This CDR3 is CASSLVGASSGNTIYF. CDR3 coding DNA: TGCGCCAGCAGTTTGGTGGGGGCTAGCTCTGGAAACACCATATATTTT.

CDR3 coding DNA: TGTGCCAGCAGCCACGGACTGGCGGGGGGGCCTAGGTCCTACGAGCAGTACTTC. This codes for CASSHGLAGGPRSYEQYF. The chain recombines TRBV7-2 with TRBJ2-7; 9 bases map to TRBD2. Germline V gene data show CDR1 as SGHTA and CDR2 as FQGNSA. J lost 1 base, V lost 5 bases, and 15 bases had no gene match. The CDR3 is made up of 18 amino acids.

This clonotype has a handful of counts. CDR3 sequence: CSVELGLRETQYF. The CDR3 DNA reads TGCAGCGTTGAACTAGGGCTCCGGGAGACCCAGTACTTC. This chain joins TRBV29-1 and TRBJ2-5; D call uncertain. From germline, CDR1 is SQVTM and CDR2 ANQGSEA. V lost 2 bases and J 5 bases, leaving 12 bases between the germline ends. CDR3 size: 13 residues.

The gene calls are TRBV20-1 and TRBJ2-7; 7 nucleotides line up with TRBD2. CDR3 length: 12 residues. Trimming took 4 bases from V and 4 from J; bases not matched to a gene: 4. The V gene's germline CDR1 is DFQATT and CDR2 SNEGSKA (reference sequence). DNA of the CDR3: TGCAGTGCTAAGCGGACTAGTTACGAGCAGTACTTC. Translating gives CSAKRTSYEQYF.

This clonotype was found once. CDR3 coding DNA: TGCAGTGCTAGATCGGGACAGGGGACTCAGCCCCAGCATTTT. This sequence encodes CSARSGQGTQPQHF. The rearrangement joins TRBV20-1 to TRBJ1-5, with TRBD1 matching over 10 bases. The CDR3 is 14 amino acids. Germline trimming cut 2 bases from V and 6 bases from J; bases unmatched to any gene: 4. CDR1 is DFQATT, CDR2 SNEGSKA, per germline (reference sequence).

J is TRBJ2-3 and V is TRBV20-1; TRBD2 agrees at 8 bases. The CDR3 totals 14 residues. Trimming at V came to 5 bases and at J to 3 bases, leaving 7 bases not matched to a gene. The germline CDR1 and CDR2 sequences are DFQATT and SNEGSKA (reference sequence). CDR3 region: CSAGHSGVTDTQYF. The CDR3 DNA follows: TGCAGTGCTGGTCATAGCGGGGTAACAGATACGCAGTATTTT.

As to this clonotype: An end of the junction differs from the germline gene, which may be a read error. The gene calls are TRBV7-9 and TRBJ1-2; TRBD1 aligns across 8 bases. Germline V gene lookup returns CDR1 SEHNR and CDR2 FQNEAQ (reference sequence). The CDR3 runs 18 residues. CDR3: CASSVLDREEPHPYGYTF. CDR3 sequence (DNA): TGTGCCAGCAGCGTCCTGGACAGGGAGGAACCCCACCCCTATGGCTACACTTTC.

The V gene is TRBV7-2, the J gene TRBJ2-3; 8 positions match TRBD2. CDR1 SGHTA and CDR2 FQGNSA come from the germline V gene. The CDR3 is 16 amino acids. V lost 5 bases, J lost 1 base, and 8 bases stayed unmatched. CDR3 coding DNA: TGTGCCAGCAGCCCCCCGCCAGCGGGGGGCACAGATACGCAGTATTTT. It yields the protein CASSPPPAGGTDTQYF.

This rearrangement joins TRBV5-1 to TRBJ2-1, with D perhaps assigned TRBD1 or TRBD2 (5 bases each). Germline CDR1 is SGHRS and CDR2 is YFSETQ. The CDR3 sequence is 16 residues long. Trimming stripped 5 bases from V and 6 bases from J, with 21 bases between. CDR3 region: CASSPTGTLGTNEQFF. In nucleotides, the CDR3 is TGCGCCAGCAGTCCTACCGGGACCCTAGGAACCAATGAGCAGTTCTTC.

The chain recombines TRBV14 with TRBJ1-1, with D hard to call. The V end lost 3 bases, the J end lost 3 bases, and 11 bases lay between the germline ends. Germline CDR1 reads SGHDN; CDR2 reads FVKESK. This CDR3 comprises 14 residues. The CDR3 is CASSQQFRDTEAFF. CDR3 nucleotides: TGTGCCAGCAGCCAGCAGTTCCGGGACACTGAAGCTTTCTTT.

V usage is TRBV5-1 and J usage is TRBJ2-1, with 10 positions matching TRBD2. In germline, CDR1 is SGHRS, CDR2 YFSETQ. V lost 3 bases to trimming and J lost 0 bases; unmatched junction nucleotides: 21. The length of the CDR3 is 22 residues. The DNA of the CDR3 is TGCGCCAGCAGCTCGCCAGGCTTTAGCGGGGGGCCTCACCGGAGCTCCTACAATGAGCAGTTCTTC. Translating gives CASSSPGFSGGPHRSSYNEQFF.

The CDR3 nucleotides read TGCAGCGTTTGGCCGGGACTAGCGGGAGTCCACGAGCAGTACTTC. Protein: CSVWPGLAGVHEQYF. V gene TRBV29-1 combines with J gene TRBJ2-7; TRBD2 matches at 14 bases. J gave up 5 bases and V 5 bases, and 8 bases lay outside the gene matches. The length of the CDR3 is 15 residues. Germline V gene data show CDR1 as SQVTM and CDR2 as ANQGSEA.

This chain links TRBV5-1 with TRBJ1-2; no clear D gene. In germline, CDR1 is SGHRS, CDR2 YFSETQ. Between the trimmed V and J ends, which lost 0 bases and 1 base, there was a span of 7 bases. The CDR3 covers 14 residues. CDR3 in amino acids: CASSLEGHNYGYTF. The CDR3 DNA sequence: TGCGCCAGCAGCTTGGAGGGCCATAACTATGGCTACACCTTC.

This clonotype was counted a single time. The rearrangement joins TRBV2 to TRBJ1-1; 7 bases line up with TRBD1. CDR1 is SNHLY, CDR2 FYNNEI, per germline. Germline trimming cut 7 bases from V and 7 bases from J; bases unmatched to any gene: 15. This CDR3 contains 15 residues. This CDR3 reads CASTQGGSGLIEAFF. The CDR3 nucleotides are TGTGCCAGCACCCAGGGGGGTTCGGGCCTTATTGAAGCTTTCTTT.

This clonotype was seen only a few times. The V and J genes are TRBV20-1 and TRBJ2-5; 9 bases line up with TRBD1. V was pared by 6 bases and J by 4 bases, with 12 bases of the junction left unmatched. The CDR3 has 15 residues. Germline V CDR1 and CDR2: DFQATT, SNEGSKA (reference sequence). CDR3 sequence reads: CSAAPGQGGGETQYF. Here the CDR3 DNA reads TGCAGTGCAGCCCCGGGACAGGGCGGCGGAGAGACCCAGTACTTC.

The V and J genes are TRBV7-8 and TRBJ2-5; 11 nucleotides match TRBD2. The J call may be in error: the DNA end matches TRBJ2-7 better. This CDR3 contains 14 residues. The germline gives CDR1 SGHVS, CDR2 FQNEAQ. In nucleotides, the CDR3 is TGTGCCAGCAGCGAACTAGCGGGAGACTACGAGCAGTACTTC. Its translation is CASSELAGDYEQYF.

Only a few counts were recorded for this clonotype. The chain carries TRBV4-1 and TRBJ1-6; D might be TRBD1 (5 bases). The CDR3 loop spans 14 amino acids. CDR1 and CDR2 (germline): MGHRA, YSYEKL. V shed 0 bases and J shed 13 bases, with 13 bases lying between them. CDR3 in amino acids: CASSQESDISPLHF. Written as DNA, the CDR3 is TGCGCCAGCAGCCAAGAATCGGACATCTCTCCCCTCCACTTT.

The chain couples TRBV20-1 to TRBJ2-7; 7 bases are shared with TRBD1. This CDR3 contains 11 residues. J lost 9 bases, V lost 0 bases, and 2 bases had no gene match. Germline V gene data show CDR1 as DFQATT and CDR2 as SNEGSKA (reference sequence). CDR3 coding DNA: TGCAGTGCTAGAGAGACAGGGCCGCAGTACTTC. Protein sequence: CSARETGPQYF.

V usage is TRBV12-3 or TRBV12-4 and J usage is TRBJ2-5; 10 bases are shared with TRBD2. V gave up 2 bases and J gave up 5 bases; unmatched junction bases: 5. This CDR3 is built from 15 residues. The chain's CDR3 is CASSLRASGGETQYF. As DNA, the CDR3 is TGTGCCAGCAGTTTACGCGCTAGCGGGGGCGAGACCCAGTACTTC.